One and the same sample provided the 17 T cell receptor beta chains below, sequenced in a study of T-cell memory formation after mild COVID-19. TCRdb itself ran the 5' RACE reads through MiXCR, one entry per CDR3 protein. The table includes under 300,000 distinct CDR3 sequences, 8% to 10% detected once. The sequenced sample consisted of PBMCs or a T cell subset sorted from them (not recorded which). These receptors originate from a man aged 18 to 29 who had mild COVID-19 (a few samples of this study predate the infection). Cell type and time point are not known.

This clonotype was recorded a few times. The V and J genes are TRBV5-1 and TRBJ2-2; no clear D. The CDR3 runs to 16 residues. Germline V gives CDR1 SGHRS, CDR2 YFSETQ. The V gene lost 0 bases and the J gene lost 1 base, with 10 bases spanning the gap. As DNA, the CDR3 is TGCGCCAGCAGCTTGGGTGACCCCCTGAACACCGGGGAGCTGTTTTTT. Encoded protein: CASSLGDPLNTGELFF.

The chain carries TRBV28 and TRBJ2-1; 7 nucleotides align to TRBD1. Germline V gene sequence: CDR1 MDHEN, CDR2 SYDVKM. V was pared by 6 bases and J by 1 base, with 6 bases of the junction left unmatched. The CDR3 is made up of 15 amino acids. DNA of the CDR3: TGTGCCAGCAGCCTAGGGGGCCCTTCCTACAATGAGCAGTTCTTC. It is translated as CASSLGGPSYNEQFF.

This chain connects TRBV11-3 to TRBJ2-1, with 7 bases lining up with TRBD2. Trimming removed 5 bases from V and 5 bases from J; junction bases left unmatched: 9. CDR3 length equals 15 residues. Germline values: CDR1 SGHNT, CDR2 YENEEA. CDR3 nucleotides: TGTGCCAGCAGCGAAGGACTAGGGCTGAACAATGAGCAGTTCTTC. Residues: CASSEGLGLNNEQFF.

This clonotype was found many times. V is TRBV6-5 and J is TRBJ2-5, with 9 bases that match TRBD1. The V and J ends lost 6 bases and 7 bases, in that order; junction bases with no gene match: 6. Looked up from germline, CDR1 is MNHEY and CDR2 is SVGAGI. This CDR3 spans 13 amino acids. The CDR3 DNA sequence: TGTGCCAGCAGCCCGGGACAGGGAGGGACCCAGTACTTC. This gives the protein CASSPGQGGTQYF.

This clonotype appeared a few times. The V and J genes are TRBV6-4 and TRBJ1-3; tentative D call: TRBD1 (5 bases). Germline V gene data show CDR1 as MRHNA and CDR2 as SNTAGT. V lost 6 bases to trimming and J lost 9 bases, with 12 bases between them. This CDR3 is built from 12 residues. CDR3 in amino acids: CASSPLGGTIYF. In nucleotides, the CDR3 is TGTGCCAGCAGCCCCCTCGGGGGCACCATATATTTT.

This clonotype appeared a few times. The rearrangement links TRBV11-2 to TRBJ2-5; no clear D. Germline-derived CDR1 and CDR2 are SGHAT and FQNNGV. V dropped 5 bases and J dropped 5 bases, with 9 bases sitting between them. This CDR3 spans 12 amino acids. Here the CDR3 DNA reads TGTGCCAGCAGCCCGCGAGTGGAGACCCAGTACTTC. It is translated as CASSPRVETQYF. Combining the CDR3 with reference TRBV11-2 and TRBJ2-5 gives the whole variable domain EAGVAQSPRYKIIEKRQSVAFWCNPISGHATLYWYQQILGQGPKLLIQFQNNGVVDDSQLPKDRFSAERLKGVDSTLKIQPAKLEDSAVYLCASSPRVETQYFGPGTRLLVL.

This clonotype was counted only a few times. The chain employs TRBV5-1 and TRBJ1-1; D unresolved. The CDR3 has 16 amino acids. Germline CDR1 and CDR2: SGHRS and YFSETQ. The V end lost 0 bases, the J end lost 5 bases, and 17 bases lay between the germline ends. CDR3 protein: CASSLALGHGGTEAFF. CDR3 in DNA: TGCGCCAGCAGCTTGGCCCTGGGTCACGGAGGGACTGAAGCTTTCTTT. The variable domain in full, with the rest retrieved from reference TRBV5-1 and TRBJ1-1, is KAGVTQTPRYLIKTRGQQVTLSCSPISGHRSVSWYQQTPGQGLQFLFEYFSETQRNKGNFPGRFSGRQFSNSRSEMNVSTLELGDSALYLCASSLALGHGGTEAFFGQGTRLTVV.

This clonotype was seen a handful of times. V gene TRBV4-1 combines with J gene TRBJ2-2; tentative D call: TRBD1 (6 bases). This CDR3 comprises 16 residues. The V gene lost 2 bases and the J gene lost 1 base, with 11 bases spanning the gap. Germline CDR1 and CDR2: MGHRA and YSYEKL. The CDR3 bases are TGCGCCAGCAGCCAAACAGGGCTAAGGAACACCGGGGAGCTGTTTTTT. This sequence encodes CASSQTGLRNTGELFF.

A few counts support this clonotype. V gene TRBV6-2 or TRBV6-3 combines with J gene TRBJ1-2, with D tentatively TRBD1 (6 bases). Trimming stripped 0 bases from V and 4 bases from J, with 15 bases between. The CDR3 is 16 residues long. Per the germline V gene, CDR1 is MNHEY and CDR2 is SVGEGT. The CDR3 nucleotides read TGTGCCAGCAGTTACTCATGGGGGGGCGCCGGCTATGGCTACACCTTC. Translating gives CASSYSWGGAGYGYTF.

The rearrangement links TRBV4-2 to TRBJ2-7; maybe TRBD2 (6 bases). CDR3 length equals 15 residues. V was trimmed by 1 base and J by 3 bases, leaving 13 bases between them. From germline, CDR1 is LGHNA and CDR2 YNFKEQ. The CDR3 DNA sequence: TGTGCCAGCAGCCAAGGCGGCTTCGGGGGCTACGAGCAGTACTTC. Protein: CASSQGGFGGYEQYF.

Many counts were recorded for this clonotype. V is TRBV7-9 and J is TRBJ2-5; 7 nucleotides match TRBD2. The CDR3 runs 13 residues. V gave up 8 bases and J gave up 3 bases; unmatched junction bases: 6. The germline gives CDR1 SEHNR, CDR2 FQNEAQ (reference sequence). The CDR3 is CASRTSAEETQYF. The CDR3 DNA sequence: TGTGCCAGCCGTACTAGCGCAGAAGAGACCCAGTACTTC.

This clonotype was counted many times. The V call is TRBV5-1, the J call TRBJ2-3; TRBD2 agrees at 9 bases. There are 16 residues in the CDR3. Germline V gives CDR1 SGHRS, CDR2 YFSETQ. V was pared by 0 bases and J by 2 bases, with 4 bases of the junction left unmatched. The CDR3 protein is CASSLAVAGDTDTQYF. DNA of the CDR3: TGCGCCAGCAGCTTGGCAGTAGCGGGGGACACAGATACGCAGTATTTT.

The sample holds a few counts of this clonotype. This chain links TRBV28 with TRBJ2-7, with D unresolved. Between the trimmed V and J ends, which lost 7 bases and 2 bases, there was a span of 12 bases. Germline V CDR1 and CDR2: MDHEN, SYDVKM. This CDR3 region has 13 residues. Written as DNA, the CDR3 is TGTGCCAGCACTAGTTCCGTTCCCTACGAGCAGTACGTC. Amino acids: CASTSSVPYEQYV.

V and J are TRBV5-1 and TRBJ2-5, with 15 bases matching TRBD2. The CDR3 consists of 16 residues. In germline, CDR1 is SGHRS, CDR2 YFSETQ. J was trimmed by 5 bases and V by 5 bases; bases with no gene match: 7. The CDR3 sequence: CASSVGTSGGLETQYF. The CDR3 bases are TGCGCCAGCAGTGTCGGGACTAGCGGGGGGCTGGAGACCCAGTACTTC. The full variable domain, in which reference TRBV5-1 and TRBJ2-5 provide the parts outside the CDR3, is KAGVTQTPRYLIKTRGQQVTLSCSPISGHRSVSWYQQTPGQGLQFLFEYFSETQRNKGNFPGRFSGRQFSNSRSEMNVSTLELGDSALYLCASSVGTSGGLETQYFGPGTRLLVL.

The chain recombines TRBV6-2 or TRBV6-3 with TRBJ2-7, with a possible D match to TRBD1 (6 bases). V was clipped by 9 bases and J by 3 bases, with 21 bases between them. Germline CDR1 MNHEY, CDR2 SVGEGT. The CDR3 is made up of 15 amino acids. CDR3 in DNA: TGTGCCAGTCGGCAAGGGACAAGCAATCGCTACGAGCAGTACTTC. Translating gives CASRQGTSNRYEQYF.

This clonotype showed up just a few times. CDR3 sequence: CASSEAREAPLHF. Written as DNA, the CDR3 is TGTGCCAGCAGTGAAGCTCGGGAGGCACCCCTCCACTTT. The chain joins TRBV6-1 to TRBJ1-6; D remains unclear. Per germline, CDR1 MNHNS and CDR2 SASEGT. This CDR3 spans 13 amino acids. V was cut by 0 bases and J by 11 bases, with 8 bases left in between.

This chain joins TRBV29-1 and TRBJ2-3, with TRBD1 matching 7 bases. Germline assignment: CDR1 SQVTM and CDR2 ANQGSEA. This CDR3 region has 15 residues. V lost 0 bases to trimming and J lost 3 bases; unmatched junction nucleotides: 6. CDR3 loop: CSVEDLQQGTDTQYF. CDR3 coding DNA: TGCAGCGTTGAAGATCTGCAACAGGGGACAGATACGCAGTATTTT.